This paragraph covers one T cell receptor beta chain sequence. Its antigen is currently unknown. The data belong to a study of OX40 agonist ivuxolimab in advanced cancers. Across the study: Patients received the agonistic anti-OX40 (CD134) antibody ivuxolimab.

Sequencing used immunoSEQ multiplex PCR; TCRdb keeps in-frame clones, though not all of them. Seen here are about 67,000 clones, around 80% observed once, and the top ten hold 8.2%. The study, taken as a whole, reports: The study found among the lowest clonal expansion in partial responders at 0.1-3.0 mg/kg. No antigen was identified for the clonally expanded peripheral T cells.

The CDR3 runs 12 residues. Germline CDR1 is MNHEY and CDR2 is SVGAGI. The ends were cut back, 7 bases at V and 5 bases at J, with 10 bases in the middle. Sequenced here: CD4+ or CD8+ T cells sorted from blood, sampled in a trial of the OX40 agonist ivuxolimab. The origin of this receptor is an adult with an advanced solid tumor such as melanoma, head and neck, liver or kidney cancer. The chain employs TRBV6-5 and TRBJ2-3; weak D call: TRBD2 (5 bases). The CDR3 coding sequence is TGTGCCAGCAAGGAAGGGAGAGATACGCAGTATTTT. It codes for CASKEGRDTQYF.